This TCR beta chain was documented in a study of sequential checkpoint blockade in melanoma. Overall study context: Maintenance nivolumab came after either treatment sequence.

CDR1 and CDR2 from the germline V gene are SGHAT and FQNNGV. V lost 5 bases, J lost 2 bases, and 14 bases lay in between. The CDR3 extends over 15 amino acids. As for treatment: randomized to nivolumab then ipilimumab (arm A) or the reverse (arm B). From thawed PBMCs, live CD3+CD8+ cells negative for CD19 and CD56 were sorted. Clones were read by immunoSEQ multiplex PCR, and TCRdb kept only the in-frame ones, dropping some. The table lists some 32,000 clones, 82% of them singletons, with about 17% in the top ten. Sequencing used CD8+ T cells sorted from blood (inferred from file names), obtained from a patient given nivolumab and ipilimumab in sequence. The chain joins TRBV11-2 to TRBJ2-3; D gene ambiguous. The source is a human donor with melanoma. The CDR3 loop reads CASSPRARTTDTQYF. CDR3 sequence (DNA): TGTGCCAGCAGCCCACGCGCCCGTACCACAGATACGCAGTATTTT.